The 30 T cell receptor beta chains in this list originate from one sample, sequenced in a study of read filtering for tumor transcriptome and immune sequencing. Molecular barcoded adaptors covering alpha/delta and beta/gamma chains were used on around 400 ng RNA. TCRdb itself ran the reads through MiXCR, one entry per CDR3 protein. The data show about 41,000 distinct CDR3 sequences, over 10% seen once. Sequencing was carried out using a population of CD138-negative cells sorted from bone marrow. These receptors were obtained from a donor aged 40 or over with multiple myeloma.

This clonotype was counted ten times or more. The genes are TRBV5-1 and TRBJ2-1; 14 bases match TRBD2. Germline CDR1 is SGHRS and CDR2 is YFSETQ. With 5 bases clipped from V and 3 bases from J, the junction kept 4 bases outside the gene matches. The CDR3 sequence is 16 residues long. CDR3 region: CASSGTSGSHYNEQFF. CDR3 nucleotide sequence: TGCGCCAGCAGTGGGACTAGCGGGAGCCACTACAATGAGCAGTTCTTC.

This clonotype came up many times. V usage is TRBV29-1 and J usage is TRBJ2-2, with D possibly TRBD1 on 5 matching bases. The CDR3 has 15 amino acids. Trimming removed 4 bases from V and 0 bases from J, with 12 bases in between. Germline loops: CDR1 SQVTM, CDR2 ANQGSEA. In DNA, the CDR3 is TGCAGCGTTGCGCAGGCAGGGACGAACACCGGGGAGCTGTTTTTT. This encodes CSVAQAGTNTGELFF.

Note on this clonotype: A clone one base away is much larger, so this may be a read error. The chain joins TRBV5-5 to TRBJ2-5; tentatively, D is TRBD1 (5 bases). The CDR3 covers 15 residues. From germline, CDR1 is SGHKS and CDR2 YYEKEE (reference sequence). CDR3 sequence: CASSQITNGQETQNF. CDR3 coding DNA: TGTGCCAGCAGCCAAATAACTAACGGACAAGAGACCCAGAACTTC.

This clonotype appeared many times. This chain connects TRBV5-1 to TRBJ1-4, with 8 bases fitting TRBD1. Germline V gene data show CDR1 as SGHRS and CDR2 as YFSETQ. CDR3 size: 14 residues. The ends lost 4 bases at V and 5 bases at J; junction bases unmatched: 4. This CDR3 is CASSPGQENEKLFF. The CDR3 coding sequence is TGCGCCAGCAGCCCGGGACAGGAGAATGAAAAACTGTTTTTT.

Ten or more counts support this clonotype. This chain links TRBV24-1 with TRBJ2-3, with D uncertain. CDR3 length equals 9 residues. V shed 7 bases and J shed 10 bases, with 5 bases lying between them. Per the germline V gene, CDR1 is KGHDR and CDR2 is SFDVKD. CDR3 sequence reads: CATSPAQYF. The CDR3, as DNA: TGTGCCACCAGCCCCGCGCAGTATTTT.

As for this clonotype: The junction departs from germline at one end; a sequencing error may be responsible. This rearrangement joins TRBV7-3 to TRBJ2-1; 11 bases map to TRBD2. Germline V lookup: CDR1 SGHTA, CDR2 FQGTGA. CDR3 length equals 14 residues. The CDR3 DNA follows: TGTGACAGCAGCTTAACTAGCGGGAGCTCTGTGCAGTTCTTC. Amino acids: CDSSLTSGSSVQFF.

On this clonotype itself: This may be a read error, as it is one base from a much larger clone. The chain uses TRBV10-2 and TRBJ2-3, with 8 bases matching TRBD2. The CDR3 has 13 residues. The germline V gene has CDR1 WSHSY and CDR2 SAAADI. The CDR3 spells CASARTSRDTQYF. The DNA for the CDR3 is TGCGCCAGCGCCCGGACTAGCAGAGATACGCAGTATTTT.

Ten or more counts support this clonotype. The CDR3 spells CASSQDSGGNTIYF. The CDR3 nucleotides are TGCGCCAGCAGCCAAGATTCGGGAGGAAACACCATATATTTT. The chain carries TRBV4-3 and TRBJ1-3; D call uncertain. This CDR3 has 14 amino acids. Trimming took 0 bases from V and 4 from J, leaving 7 bases between them. Germline-derived CDR1 and CDR2 are LGHNA and YSLEER.

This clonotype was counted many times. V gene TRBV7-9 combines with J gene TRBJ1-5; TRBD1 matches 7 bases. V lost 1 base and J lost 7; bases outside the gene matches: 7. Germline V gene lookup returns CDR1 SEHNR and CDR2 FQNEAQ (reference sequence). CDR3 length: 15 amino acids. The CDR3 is CASSLGQGMDQPQHF. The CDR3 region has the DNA TGTGCCAGCAGCTTAGGACAGGGCATGGACCAGCCCCAGCATTTT. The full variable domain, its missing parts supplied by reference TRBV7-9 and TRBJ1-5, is DTGVSQNPRHKITKRGQNVTFRCDPISEHNRLYWYRQTLGQGPEFLTYFQNEAQLEKSRLLSDRFSAERPKGSFSTLEIQRTEQGDSAMYLCASSLGQGMDQPQHFGDGTRLSIL.

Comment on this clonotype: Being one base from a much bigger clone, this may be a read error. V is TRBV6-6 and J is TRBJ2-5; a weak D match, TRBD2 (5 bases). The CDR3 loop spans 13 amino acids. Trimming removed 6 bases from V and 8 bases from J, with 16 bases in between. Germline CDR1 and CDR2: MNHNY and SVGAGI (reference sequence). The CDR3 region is CASSHRRGVTQYF. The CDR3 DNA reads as TGTGCCAGCAGCCACAGACGGGGAGTTACCCAGTACTTC.

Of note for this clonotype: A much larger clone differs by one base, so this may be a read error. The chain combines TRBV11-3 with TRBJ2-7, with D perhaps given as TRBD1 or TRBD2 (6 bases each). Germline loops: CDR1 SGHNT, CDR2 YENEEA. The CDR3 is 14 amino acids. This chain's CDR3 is CAGSLEQGGYEQYF. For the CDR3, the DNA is TGTGCCGGCAGCTTAGAACAGGGAGGCTACGAGCAGTACTTC. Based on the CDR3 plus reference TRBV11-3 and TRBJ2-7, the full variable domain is EAGVVQSPRYKIIEKKQPVAFWCNPISGHNTLYWYLQNLGQGPELLIRYENEEAVDDSQLPKDRFSAERLKGVDSTLKIQPAELGDSAVYLCAGSLEQGGYEQYFGPGTRLTVT.

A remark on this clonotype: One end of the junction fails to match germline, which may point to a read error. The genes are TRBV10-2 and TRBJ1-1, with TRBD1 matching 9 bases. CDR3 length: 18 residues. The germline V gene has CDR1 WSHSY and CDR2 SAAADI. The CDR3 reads CAISAGQGRGELSTGAFF. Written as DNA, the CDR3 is TGTGCCATCAGCGCGGGACAGGGAAGAGGGGAGTTAAGTACTGGAGCTTTCTTT.

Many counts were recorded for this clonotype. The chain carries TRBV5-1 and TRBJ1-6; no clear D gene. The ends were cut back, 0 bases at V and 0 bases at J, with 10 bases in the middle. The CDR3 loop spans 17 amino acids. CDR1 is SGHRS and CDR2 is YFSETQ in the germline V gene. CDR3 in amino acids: CASSLDTGSSYNSPLHF. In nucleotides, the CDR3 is TGCGCCAGCAGCTTGGATACGGGGAGCTCCTATAATTCACCCCTCCACTTT. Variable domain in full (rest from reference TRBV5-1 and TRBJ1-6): KAGVTQTPRYLIKTRGQQVTLSCSPISGHRSVSWYQQTPGQGLQFLFEYFSETQRNKGNFPGRFSGRQFSNSRSEMNVSTLELGDSALYLCASSLDTGSSYNSPLHFGNGTRLTVT.

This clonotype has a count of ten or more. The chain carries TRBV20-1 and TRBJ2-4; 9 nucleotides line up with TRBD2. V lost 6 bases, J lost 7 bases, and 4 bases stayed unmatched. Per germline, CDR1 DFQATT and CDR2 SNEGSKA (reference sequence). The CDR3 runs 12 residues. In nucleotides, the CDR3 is TGCAGTGCCCCCGGGACTAGCAACATTCAGTACTTC. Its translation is CSAPGTSNIQYF.

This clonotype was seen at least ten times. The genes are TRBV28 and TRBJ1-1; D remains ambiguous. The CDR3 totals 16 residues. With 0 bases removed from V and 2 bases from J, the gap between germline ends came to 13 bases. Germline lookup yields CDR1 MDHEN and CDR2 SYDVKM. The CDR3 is CASSLWGMVANTEAFF. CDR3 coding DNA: TGTGCCAGCAGTTTATGGGGGATGGTCGCAAACACTGAAGCTTTCTTT.

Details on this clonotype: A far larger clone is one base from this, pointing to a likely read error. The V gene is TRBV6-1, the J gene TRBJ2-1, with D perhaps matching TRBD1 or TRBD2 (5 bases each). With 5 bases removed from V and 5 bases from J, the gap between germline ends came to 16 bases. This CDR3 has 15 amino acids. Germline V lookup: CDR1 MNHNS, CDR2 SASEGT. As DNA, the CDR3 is TGTGCCAGCAGTTTACTGGGGGAGTGCCACAATGAGCAGTTCTTC. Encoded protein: CASSLLGECHNEQFF.

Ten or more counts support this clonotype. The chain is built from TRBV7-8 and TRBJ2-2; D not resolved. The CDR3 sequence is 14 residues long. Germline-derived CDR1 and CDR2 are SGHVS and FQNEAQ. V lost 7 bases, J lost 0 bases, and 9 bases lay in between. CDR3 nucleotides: TGTGCCAGCACCTCGGATGCGAACACCGGGGAGCTGTTTTTT. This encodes CASTSDANTGELFF. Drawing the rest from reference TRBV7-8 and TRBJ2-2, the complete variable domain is GAGVSQSPRYKVAKRGQDVALRCDPISGHVSLFWYQQALGQGPEFLTYFQNEAQLDKSGLPSDRFFAERPEGSVSTLKIQRTQQEDSAVYLCASTSDANTGELFFGEGSRLTVL.

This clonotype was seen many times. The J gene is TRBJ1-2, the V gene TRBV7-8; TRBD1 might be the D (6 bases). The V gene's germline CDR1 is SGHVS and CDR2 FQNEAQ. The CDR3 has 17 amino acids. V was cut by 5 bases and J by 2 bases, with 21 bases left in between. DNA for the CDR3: TGTGCCAGCAGCCCTACTAGGACAGCCCCGCGGAACTATGGCTACACCTTC. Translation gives CASSPTRTAPRNYGYTF.

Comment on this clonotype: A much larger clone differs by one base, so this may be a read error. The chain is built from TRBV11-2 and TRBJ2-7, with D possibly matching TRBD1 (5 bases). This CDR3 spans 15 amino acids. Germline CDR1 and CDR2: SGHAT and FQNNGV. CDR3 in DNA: TGTGCCAGCGGCTTAGGCCTGAGGCAGGGTGACGAGCAGTACTTC. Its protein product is CASGLGLRQGDEQYF.

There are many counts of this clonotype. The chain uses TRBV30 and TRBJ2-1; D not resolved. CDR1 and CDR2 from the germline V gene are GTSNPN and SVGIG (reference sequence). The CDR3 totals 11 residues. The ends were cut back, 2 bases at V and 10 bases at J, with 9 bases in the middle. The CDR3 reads CAWSRALEQFF. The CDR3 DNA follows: TGTGCCTGGAGTCGAGCGTTAGAGCAGTTCTTC. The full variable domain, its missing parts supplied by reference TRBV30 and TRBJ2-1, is SQTIHQWPATLVQPVGSPLSLECTVEGTSNPNLYWYRQAAGRGLQLLFYSVGIGQISSEVPQNLSASRPQDRQFILSSKKLLLSDSGFYLCAWSRALEQFFGPGTRLTVL.

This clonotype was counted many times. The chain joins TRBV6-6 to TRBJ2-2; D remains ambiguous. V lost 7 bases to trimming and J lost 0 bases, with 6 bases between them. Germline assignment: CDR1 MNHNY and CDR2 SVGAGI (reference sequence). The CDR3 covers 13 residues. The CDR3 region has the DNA TGTGCCAGCATCTTGTCGAACACCGGGGAGCTGTTTTTT. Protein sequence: CASILSNTGELFF.

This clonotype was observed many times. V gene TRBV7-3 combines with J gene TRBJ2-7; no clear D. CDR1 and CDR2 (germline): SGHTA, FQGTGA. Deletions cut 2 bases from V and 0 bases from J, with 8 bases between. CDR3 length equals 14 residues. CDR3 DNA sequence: TGTGCCAGCAGCTTAGGTAGTCACTCCTACGAGCAGTACTTC. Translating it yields CASSLGSHSYEQYF.

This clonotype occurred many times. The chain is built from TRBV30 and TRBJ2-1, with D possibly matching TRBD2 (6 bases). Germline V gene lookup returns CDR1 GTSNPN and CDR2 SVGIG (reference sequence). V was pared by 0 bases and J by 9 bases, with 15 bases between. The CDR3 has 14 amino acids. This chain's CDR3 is CAWSVRPGDGEQFF. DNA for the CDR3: TGTGCCTGGAGTGTACGTCCGGGAGACGGTGAGCAGTTCTTC.

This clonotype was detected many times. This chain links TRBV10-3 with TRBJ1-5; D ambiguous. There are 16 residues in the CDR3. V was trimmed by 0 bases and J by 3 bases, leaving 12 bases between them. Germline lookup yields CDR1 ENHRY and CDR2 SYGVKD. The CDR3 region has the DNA TGTGCCATCAGTGAGTCGATCGAAGCAATCAATCAGCCCCAGCATTTT. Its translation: CAISESIEAINQPQHF.

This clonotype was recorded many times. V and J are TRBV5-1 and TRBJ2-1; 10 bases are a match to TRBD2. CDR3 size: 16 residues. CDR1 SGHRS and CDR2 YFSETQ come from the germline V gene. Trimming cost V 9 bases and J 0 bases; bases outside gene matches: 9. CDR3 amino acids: CATTQLAGSSYNEQFF. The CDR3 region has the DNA TGCGCCACCACCCAACTAGCGGGAAGCTCCTACAATGAGCAGTTCTTC.

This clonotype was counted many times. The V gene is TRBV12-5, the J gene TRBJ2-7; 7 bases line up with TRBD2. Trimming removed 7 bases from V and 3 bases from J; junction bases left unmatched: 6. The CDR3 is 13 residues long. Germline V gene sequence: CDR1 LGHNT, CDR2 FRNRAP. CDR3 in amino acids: CASARDYRYEQYF. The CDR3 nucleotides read TGTGCTAGTGCTCGGGACTACCGCTACGAGCAGTACTTC.

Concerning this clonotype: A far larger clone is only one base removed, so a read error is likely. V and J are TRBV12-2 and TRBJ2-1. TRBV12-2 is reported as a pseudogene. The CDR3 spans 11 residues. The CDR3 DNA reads TGTGCAAGGGGCTCGGCGAACATTCAGTTCTTC. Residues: CARGSANIQFF.

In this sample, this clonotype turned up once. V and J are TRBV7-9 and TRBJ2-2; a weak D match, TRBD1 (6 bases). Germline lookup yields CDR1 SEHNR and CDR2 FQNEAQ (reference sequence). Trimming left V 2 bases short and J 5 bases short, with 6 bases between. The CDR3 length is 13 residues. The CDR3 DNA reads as TGTGCCAGCAGCTTACAGGGGACCGGGGAGCTGTTTTTT. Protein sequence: CASSLQGTGELFF.

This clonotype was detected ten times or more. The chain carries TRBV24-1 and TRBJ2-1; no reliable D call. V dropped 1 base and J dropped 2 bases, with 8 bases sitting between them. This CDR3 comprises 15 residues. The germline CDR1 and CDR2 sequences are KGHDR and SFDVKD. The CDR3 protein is CATSDFSRAYNEQFF. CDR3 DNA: TGTGCCACCAGTGATTTTTCTCGAGCCTACAATGAGCAGTTCTTC.

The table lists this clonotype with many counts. The DNA of the CDR3 is TGCGCCAGCAGCCAAGTAATAGCGCAGGGAGGCACAGATACGCAGTATTTT. Its protein is CASSQVIAQGGTDTQYF. This chain connects TRBV4-1 to TRBJ2-3; perhaps D is TRBD1 or TRBD2 (5 bases each). V was pared by 1 base and J by 1 base, with 15 bases between. CDR3 length equals 17 residues. Germline V gives CDR1 MGHRA, CDR2 YSYEKL.